This TCR beta chain stems from a study of blood T cells in healthy people across ages. This clonotype has just a few counts. The ends were cut back, 7 bases at V and 5 bases at J, with 14 bases in the middle. The CDR3 loop spans 13 amino acids. Next came a second PCR, run for about 7 to 12 cycles, which used a sample-barcoded 5' primer along with a J-beta primer mix. TCRdb passed the 5' RACE reads through MiXCR, listing each CDR3 protein once. The repertoire holds about 680,000 distinct CDR3 sequences, with 45% to 50% as singletons. This clonotype originated in a woman aged 60 to 75 in good health. Sequencing used blood. V and J are TRBV12-3 or TRBV12-4 and TRBJ2-5; no firm D call. This chain's CDR3 is CASTILGTETQYF. The CDR3 DNA follows: TGTGCCAGCACCATCTTAGGTACGGAGACCCAGTACTTC.